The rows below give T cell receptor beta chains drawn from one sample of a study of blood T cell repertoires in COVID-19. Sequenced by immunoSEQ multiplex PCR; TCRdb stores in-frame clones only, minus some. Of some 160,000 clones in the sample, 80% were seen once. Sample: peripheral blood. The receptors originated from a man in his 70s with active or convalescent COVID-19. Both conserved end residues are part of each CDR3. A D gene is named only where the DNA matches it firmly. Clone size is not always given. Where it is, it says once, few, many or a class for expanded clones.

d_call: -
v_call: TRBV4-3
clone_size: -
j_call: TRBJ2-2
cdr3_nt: TGCGCCAGCAGCCAAGAAATAGGGAGGAGGACCGGGGAGCTGTTTTTT
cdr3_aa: CASSQEIGRRTGELFF

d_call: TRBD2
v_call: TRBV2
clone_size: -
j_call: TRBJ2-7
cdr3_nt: TGTGCCAGCAGTGTTCAGGGCGGGGAGGGTGAGCAGTACTTC
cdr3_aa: CASSVQGGEGEQYF

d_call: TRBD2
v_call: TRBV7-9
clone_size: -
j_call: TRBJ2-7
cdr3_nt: TGTGCCAGCAGGCCACCCGGGACTAGCGGGAATCAGCAGTACTTC
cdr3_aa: CASRPPGTSGNQQYF

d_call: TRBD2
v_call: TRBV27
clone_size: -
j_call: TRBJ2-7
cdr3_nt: TGTGCCAGCAGTGAGGGACTAGCGGGCTATTACGAGCAGTACTTC
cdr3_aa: CASSEGLAGYYEQYF

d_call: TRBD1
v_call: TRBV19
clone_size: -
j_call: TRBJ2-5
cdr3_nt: TGTGCCAGTGGAGGGACAGGGCAAGAGACCCAGTACTTC
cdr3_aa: CASGGTGQETQYF

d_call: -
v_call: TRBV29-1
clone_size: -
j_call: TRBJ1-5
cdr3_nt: TGCAGCGCGGTGGAGCAGGGCCATCAGCCCCAGCATTTT
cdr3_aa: CSAVEQGHQPQHF

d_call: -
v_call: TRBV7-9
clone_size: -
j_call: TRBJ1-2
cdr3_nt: TGTGCCAGCAGCTTAGACGTGGGACTGAACTATGGCTACACCTTC
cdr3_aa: CASSLDVGLNYGYTF

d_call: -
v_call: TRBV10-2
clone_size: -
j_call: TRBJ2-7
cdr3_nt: TGCGCCAGCAGTGCCGGTCCCTACGAGCAGTACTTC
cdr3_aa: CASSAGPYEQYF

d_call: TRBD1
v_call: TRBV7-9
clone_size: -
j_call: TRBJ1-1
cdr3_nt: TGTGCCAGCAGCCAAGGGACAGGGCTGAACACTGAAGCTTTCTTT
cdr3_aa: CASSQGTGLNTEAFF

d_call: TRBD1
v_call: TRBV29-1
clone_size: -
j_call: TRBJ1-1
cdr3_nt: TGCAGCGCTGCCCCGGGACAGACCACTGAAGCTTTCTTT
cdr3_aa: CSAAPGQTTEAFF

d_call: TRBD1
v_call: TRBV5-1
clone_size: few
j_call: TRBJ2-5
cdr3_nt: TGCGCCAGCAGCTGGGGGACAGGGGAAGAGACCCAGTACTTC
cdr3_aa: CASSWGTGEETQYF

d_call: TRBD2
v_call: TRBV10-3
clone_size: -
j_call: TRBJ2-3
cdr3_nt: TGTGCCATCACTTCGGGGGGAACAGATACGCAGTATTTT
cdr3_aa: CAITSGGTDTQYF

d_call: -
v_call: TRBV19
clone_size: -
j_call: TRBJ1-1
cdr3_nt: TGTGCCAGTAGGATGCAGGGGAACACTGAAGCTTTCTTT
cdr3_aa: CASRMQGNTEAFF

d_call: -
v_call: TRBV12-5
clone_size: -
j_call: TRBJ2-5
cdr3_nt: TGTGCTAGTGGTCCGAGACTGGATGGGACCCAGTACTTC
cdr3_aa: CASGPRLDGTQYF

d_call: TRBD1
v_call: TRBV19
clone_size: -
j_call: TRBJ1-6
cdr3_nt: TGTGCCAGTAGTCCGGGACAGGGGTACTCACCCCTCCACTTT
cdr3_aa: CASSPGQGYSPLHF

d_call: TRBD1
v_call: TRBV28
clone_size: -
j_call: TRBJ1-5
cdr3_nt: TGTGCCAGCAGTCCTGGACAGGGCTACCAGCCCCAGCATTTT
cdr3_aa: CASSPGQGYQPQHF

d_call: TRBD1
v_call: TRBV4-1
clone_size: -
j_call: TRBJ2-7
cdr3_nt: TGCGCCAGCAGCCAAGAATGGAGATCGGGACAGGGGGCCGTCGAGCAGTACTTC
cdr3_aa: CASSQEWRSGQGAVEQYF

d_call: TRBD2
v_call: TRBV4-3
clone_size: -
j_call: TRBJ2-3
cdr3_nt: TGCGCCAGCAGCCAGACTAGCGGGGGGGCCGAGGGACCCACAGATACGCAGTATTTT
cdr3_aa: CASSQTSGGAEGPTDTQYF

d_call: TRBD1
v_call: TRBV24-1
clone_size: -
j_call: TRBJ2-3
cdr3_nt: TGTGCCACCAGTGGAATACAGGGGGATACGCAGTATTTT
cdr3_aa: CATSGIQGDTQYF

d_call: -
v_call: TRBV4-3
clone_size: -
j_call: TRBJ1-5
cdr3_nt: TGCGCCAGCAGCCAAGTGGCGGCGGAGGGAGAGCCCCAGCATTTT
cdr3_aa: CASSQVAAEGEPQHF

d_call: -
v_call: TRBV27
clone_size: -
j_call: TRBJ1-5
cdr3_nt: TGTGCCAGCAGTTCGACGGGACACCGAAATCAGCCCCAGCATTTT
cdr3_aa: CASSSTGHRNQPQHF

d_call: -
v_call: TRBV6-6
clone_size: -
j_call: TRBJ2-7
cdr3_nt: TGTGCCAGCAGTTACTCAGAGGGGGGGGACGAGCAGTACTTC
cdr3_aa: CASSYSEGGDEQYF

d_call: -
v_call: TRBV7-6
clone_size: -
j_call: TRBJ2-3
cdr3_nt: TGTGCCAGCAGCTTAGGGTGGGCCAGCACAGATACGCAGTATTTT
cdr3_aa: CASSLGWASTDTQYF

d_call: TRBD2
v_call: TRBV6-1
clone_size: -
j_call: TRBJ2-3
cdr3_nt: TGTGCCAGCAGTGAGGTTCCGGGAGGGCAAGATACGCAGTATTTT
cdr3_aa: CASSEVPGGQDTQYF

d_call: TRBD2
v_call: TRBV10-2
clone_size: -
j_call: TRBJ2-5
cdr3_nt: TGCGCCAGCAGTTACTTAGCGGGGGCCGGGGAGACCCAGTACTTC
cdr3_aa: CASSYLAGAGETQYF

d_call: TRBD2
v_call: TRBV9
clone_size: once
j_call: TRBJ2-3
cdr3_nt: TGTGCCAGCAGCGTAGGCGGGAGGGATAGCACAGATACGCAGTATTTT
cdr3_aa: CASSVGGRDSTDTQYF

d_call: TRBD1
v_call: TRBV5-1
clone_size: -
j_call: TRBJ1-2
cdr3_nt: TGCGCCAGCAGCTTGGCGACAGGGGGCTATGGCTACACCTTC
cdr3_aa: CASSLATGGYGYTF

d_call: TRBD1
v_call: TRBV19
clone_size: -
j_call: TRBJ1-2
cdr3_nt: TGTGCCAGTAGTACGACAGGGAGAGGCTACACCTTC
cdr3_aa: CASSTTGRGYTF

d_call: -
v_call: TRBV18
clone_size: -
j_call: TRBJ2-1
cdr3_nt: TGTGCCAGCTCCCAAATGTACAATGAGCAGTTCTTC
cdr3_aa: CASSQMYNEQFF

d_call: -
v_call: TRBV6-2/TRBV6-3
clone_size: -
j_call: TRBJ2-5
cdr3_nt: TGTGCCAGCAGTTACTCGTCGGACAACCAAGAGACCCAGTACTTC
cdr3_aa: CASSYSSDNQETQYF

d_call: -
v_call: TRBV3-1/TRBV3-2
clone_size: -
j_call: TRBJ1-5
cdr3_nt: TGTGCCAGCAGCCAAGATTCCCAGGGTTTTCAGCCCCAGCATTTT
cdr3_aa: CASSQDSQGFQPQHF

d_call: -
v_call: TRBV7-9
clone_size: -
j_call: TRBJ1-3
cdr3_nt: TGTGCCAGCAGCTACAGACAGGACCTAGGAAACACCATATATTTT
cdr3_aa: CASSYRQDLGNTIYF

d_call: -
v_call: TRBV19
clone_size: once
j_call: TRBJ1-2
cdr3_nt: TGTGCCAGTAGTCAGTTACGTGGCGGAGACTATGGCTACACCTTC
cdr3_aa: CASSQLRGGDYGYTF

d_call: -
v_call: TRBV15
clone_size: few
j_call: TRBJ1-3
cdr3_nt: TGTGCCACCAGCAGAGATCTGCGGGACTCTGGAAACACCATATATTTT
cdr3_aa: CATSRDLRDSGNTIYF

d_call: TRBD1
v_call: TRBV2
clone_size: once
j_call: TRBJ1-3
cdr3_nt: TGTGCCAGCAATTCTCAGGGGGCCCCTGGAAACACCATATATTTT
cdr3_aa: CASNSQGAPGNTIYF

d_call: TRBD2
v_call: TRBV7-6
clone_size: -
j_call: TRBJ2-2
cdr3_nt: TGTGCCAGCAGACCCGGGGGGGACACCGGGGAGCTGTTTTTT
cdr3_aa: CASRPGGDTGELFF

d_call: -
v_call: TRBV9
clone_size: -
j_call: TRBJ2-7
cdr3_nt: TGTGCCAGCAGCGCTAATGTGCGGAGTGACGAGCAGTACTTC
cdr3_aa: CASSANVRSDEQYF

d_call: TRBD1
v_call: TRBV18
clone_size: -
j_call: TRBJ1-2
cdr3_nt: TGTGCCAGCTCACCACGGACAGGGGCGAATGGCTACACCTTC
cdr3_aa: CASSPRTGANGYTF

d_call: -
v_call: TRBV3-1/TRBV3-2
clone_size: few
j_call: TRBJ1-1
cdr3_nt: TGTGCCAGCAGCCAAGGACATCGGACTGAAGCTTTCTTT
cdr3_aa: CASSQGHRTEAFF

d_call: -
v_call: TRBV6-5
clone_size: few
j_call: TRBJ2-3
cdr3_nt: TGTGCCAGCAGTTCCGACAGGACAAGCACAGATACGCAGTATTTT
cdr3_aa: CASSSDRTSTDTQYF